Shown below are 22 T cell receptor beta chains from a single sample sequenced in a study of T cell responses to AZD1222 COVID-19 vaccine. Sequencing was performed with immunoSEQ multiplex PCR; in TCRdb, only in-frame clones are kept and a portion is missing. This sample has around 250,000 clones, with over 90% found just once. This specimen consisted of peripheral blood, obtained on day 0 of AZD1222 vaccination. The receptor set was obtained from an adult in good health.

The DNA of the CDR3 is TGTGCCAGCAGCCCTCGGACAGGGGGAGAGACCCAGTACTTC. It encodes CASSPRTGGETQYF. The chain couples TRBV7-2 to TRBJ2-5, with TRBD1 matching over 10 bases. Per the germline V gene, CDR1 is SGHTA and CDR2 is FQGNSA. The CDR3 has 14 amino acids. V trimming: 5 bases; J trimming: 4 bases; junction bases outside the gene matches: 4.

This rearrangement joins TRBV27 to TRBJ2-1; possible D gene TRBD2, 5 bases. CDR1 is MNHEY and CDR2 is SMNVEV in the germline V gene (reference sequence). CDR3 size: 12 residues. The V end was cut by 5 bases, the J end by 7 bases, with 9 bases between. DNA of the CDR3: TGTGCCAGCAGTGTACGCGGGAATGAGCAGTTCTTC. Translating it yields CASSVRGNEQFF.

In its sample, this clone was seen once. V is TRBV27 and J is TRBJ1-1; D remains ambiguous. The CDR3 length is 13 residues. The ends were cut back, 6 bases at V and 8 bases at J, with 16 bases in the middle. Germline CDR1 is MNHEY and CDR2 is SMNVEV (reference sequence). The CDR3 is CASSRGRTTEAFF. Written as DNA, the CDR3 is TGTGCCAGCAGCCGAGGACGGACCACCGAAGCTTTCTTT.

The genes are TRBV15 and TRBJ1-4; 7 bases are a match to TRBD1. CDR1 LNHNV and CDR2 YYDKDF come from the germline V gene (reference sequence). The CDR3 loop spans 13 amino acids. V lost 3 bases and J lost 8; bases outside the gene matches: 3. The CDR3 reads CATSRRGHEKLFF. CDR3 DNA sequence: TGTGCCACCAGCAGGAGGGGGCACGAAAAACTGTTTTTT.

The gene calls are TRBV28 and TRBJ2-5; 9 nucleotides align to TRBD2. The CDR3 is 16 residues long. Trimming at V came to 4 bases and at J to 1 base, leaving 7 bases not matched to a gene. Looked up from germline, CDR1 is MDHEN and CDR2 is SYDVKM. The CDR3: CASSSLLAGRQETQYF. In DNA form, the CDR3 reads TGTGCCAGCAGTTCCCTACTAGCGGGCCGCCAAGAGACCCAGTACTTC.

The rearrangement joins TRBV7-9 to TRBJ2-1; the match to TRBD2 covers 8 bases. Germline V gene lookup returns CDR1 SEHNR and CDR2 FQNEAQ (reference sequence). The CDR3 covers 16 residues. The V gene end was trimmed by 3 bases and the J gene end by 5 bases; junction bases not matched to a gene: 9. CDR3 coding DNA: TGTGCCAGCAGCTTGATAGCGGGAAAGACTAACAATGAGCAGTTCTTC. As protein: CASSLIAGKTNNEQFF.

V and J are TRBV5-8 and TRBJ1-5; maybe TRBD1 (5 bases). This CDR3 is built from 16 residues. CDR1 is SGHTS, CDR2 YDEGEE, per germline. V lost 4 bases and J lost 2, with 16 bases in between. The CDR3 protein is CASSGTARVGNQPQHF. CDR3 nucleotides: TGTGCCAGCAGCGGGACTGCGAGGGTAGGCAATCAGCCCCAGCATTTT.

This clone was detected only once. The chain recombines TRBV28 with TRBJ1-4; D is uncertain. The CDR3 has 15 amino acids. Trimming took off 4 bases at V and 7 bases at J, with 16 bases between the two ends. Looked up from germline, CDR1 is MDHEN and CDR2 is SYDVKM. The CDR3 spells CASSSHGGGFEKLFF. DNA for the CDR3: TGTGCCAGCAGTTCCCACGGTGGCGGGTTTGAAAAACTGTTTTTT.

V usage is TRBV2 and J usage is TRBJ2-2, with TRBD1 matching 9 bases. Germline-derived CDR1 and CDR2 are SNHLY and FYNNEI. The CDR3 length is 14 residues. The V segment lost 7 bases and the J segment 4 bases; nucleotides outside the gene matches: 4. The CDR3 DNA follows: TGTGCCAGCAAACAGGGGGCGAGCACCGGGGAGCTGTTTTTT. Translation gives CASKQGASTGELFF.

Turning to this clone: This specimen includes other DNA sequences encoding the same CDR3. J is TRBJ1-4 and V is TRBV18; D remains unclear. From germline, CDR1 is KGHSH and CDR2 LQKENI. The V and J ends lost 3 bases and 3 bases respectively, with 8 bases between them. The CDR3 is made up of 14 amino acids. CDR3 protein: CASSPRGANEKLFF. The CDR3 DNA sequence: TGTGCCAGCTCACCTCGAGGAGCTAATGAAAAACTGTTTTTT.

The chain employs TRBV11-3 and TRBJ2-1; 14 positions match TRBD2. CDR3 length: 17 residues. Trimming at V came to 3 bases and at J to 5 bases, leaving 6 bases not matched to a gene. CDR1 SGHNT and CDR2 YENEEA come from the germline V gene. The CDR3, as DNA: TGTGCCAGCAGCTTTGGGACTAGCGGGGGTTCGAACAATGAGCAGTTCTTC. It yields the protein CASSFGTSGGSNNEQFF.

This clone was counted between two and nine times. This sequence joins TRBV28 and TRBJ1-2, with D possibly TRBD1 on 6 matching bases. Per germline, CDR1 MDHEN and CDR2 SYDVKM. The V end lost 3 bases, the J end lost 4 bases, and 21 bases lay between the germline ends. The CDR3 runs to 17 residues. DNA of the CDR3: TGTGCCAGCAGTTTCACCCTTGGGACCAGAGGGGGCTATGGCTACACCTTC. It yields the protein CASSFTLGTRGGYGYTF.

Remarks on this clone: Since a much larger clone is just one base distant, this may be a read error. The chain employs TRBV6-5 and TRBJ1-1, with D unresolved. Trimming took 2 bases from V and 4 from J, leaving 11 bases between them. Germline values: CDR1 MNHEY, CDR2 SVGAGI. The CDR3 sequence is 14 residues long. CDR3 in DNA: TGTGCCAGCAGTTACGATGAGGTAGGCACTGAAGCTTTCTTT. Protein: CASSYDEVGTEAFF.

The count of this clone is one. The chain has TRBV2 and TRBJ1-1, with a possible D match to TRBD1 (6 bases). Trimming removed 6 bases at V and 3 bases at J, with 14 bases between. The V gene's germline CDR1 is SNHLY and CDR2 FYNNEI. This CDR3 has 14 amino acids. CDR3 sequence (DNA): TGTGCCAGCAGCGCGGACAGTCCGGACACTGAAGCTTTCTTT. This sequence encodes CASSADSPDTEAFF.

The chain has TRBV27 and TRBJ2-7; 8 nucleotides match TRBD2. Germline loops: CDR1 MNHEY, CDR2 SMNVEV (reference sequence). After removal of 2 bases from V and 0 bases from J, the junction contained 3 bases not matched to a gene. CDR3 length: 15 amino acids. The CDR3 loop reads CASSLKRETSYEQYF. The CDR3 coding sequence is TGTGCCAGCAGTTTAAAGCGGGAGACCTCCTACGAGCAGTACTTC.

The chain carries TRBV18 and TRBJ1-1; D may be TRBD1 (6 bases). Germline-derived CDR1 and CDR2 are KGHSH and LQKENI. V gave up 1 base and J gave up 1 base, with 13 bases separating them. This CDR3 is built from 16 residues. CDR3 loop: CASSPQWGAQNTEAFF. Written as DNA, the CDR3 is TGTGCCAGCTCACCACAGTGGGGGGCTCAGAACACTGAAGCTTTCTTT.

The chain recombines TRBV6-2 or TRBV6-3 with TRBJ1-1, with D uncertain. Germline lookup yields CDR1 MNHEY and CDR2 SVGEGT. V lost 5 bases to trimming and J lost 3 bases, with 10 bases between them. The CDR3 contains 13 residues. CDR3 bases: TGTGCCAGCAGTCAAGGACCATACACTGAAGCTTTCTTT. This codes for CASSQGPYTEAFF.

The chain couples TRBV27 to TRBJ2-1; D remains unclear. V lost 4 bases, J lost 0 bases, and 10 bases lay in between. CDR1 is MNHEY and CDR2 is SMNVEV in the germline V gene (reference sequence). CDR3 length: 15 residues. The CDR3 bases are TGTGCCAGCAGTTGGTACAGCACCTCCTACAATGAGCAGTTCTTC. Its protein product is CASSWYSTSYNEQFF.

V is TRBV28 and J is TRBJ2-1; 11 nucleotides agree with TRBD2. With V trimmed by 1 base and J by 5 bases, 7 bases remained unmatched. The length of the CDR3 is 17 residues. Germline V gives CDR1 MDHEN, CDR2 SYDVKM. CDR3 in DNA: TGTGCCAGCAGTTTATTTACTAGCGGGAGCCGCAACAATGAGCAGTTCTTC. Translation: CASSLFTSGSRNNEQFF.

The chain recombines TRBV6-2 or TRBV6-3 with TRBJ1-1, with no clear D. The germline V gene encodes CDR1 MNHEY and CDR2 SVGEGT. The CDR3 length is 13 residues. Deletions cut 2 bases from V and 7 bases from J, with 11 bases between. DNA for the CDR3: TGTGCCAGCAGTTACGACTCCGGGGATGAAGCTTTCTTT. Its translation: CASSYDSGDEAFF.

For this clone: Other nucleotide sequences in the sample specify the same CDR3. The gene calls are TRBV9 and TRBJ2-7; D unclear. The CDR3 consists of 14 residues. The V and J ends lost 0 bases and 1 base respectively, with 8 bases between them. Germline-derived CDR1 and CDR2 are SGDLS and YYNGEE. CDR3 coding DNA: TGTGCCAGCAGCGTAGGAGGCAGATCCTACGAGCAGTACTTC. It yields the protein CASSVGGRSYEQYF.

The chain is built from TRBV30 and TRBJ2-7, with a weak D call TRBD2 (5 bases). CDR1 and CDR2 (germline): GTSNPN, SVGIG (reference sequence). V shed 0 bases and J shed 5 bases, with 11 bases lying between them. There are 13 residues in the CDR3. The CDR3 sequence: CAWSVERADEQYF. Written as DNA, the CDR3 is TGTGCCTGGAGTGTTGAGAGGGCAGACGAGCAGTACTTC.